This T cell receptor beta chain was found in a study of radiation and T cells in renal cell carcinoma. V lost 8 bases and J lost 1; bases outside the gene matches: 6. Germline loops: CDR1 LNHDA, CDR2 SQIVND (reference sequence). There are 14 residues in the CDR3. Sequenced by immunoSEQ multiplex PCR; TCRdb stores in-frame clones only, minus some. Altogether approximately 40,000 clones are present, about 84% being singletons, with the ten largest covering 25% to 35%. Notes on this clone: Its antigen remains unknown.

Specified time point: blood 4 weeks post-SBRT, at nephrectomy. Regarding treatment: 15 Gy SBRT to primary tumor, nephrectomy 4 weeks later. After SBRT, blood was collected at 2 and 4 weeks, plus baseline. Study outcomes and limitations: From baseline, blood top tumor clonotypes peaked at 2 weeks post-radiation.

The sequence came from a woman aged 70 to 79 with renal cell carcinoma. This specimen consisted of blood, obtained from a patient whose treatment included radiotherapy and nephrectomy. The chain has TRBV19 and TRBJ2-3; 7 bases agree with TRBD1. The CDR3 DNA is TGTGCCAGTCGCGAGACAGGGCGCACAGATACGCAGTATTTT. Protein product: CASRETGRTDTQYF.